This entry describes one T cell receptor (beta chain). Its antigen is currently unknown. This entry is derived from a study of Graves' ophthalmopathy and Graves' hyperthyroidism. For the study at large: The blood sample was drawn at first diagnosis and before any treatment. The study, taken as a whole, reports: Classification of ophthalmopathy versus stable hyperthyroidism by a 13-signature model yielded 85% to 90% sensitivity and about 81% specificity. A majority of expanded thyroid clonotypes exceeding 0.001 frequency were likewise present in blood.

PBMCs were isolated from an approximately 10 ml sample of fresh peripheral blood. Scientists amplified the TCR beta CDR3 regions from RNA transcripts. Following a first-round RT-PCR that used HTBI primers, a second-round multiplex PCR was carried out. Via MiXCR, TCRdb re-called the multiplex PCR reads, giving one row per CDR3 protein. Here the sample spans hundreds of thousands of distinct CDR3 sequences, around 50% being singletons. Source material: peripheral blood. The TCR sequence derives from an adult man with Graves' ophthalmopathy.

CDR3 residues: CASSPSGQPQHF. In DNA, the CDR3 is TGTGCCAGCAGTCCGTCGGGTCAGCCCCAGCATTTT. The chain joins TRBV6-6 to TRBJ1-5; D uncertain. Trimming took 5 bases from V and 6 from J, leaving 8 bases between them. The CDR3 runs to 12 residues. Per germline, CDR1 MNHNY and CDR2 SVGAGI (reference sequence).